This entry lists 25 T cell receptor beta chains sequenced from one sample in a study of shared T cell receptors in the human thymus. Repertoires were generated with immunoSEQ multiplex PCR, while TCRdb's copy carries only in-frame clones and drops some. The repertoire holds about 400,000 clones, with more than 85% as singletons. The sequencing sample was made of thymocytes. Receptors originate from a human donor.

The chain is built from TRBV6-1 and TRBJ2-1; 8 bases fit TRBD2. The V and J ends lost 6 bases and 9 bases, in that order; junction bases with no gene match: 7. This CDR3 has 13 residues. Germline loops: CDR1 MNHNS, CDR2 SASEGT. The CDR3 bases are TGTGCCAGCAGGCCCCGGACTAGCAGTGAGCAGTTCTTC. Protein sequence: CASRPRTSSEQFF.

This chain uses TRBV4-3 with TRBJ2-1; a weak D match, TRBD2 (6 bases). The length of the CDR3 is 14 residues. In germline, CDR1 is LGHNA, CDR2 YSLEER. Between the trimmed V and J ends, which lost 3 bases and 7 bases, there was a span of 13 bases. The CDR3 DNA reads as TGCGCCAGCAGCCAGCTGGAACGGGAGAATGAGCAGTTCTTC. This encodes CASSQLERENEQFF.

This clone has just a few counts. The chain carries TRBV6-1 and TRBJ2-7; D unresolved. Germline values: CDR1 MNHNS, CDR2 SASEGT. Trimming removed 4 bases from V and 5 bases from J, with 6 bases in between. The CDR3 has 11 residues. The CDR3 DNA follows: TGTGCCAGCAGTGGCCTGGACGAGCAGTACTTC. Its protein is CASSGLDEQYF.

The chain couples TRBV20-1 to TRBJ2-7; D unresolved. Germline CDR1 reads DFQATT; CDR2 reads SNEGSKA (reference sequence). V was shortened by 3 bases and J by 3 bases, with 6 bases between the two germline ends. CDR3 length: 11 amino acids. This CDR3 reads CSARTYYEQYF. The CDR3 bases are TGCAGTGCTAGGACTTACTACGAGCAGTACTTC.

The chain has TRBV7-2 and TRBJ2-1, with D unresolved. Germline assignment: CDR1 SGHTA and CDR2 FQGNSA. V shed 1 base and J shed 0 bases, with 10 bases lying between them. This CDR3 comprises 16 residues. Here the CDR3 reads CASSLDGPSSYNEQFF. The CDR3, as DNA: TGTGCCAGCAGCTTAGATGGGCCCAGCTCCTACAATGAGCAGTTCTTC.

This clone was observed a single time. V usage is TRBV5-8 and J usage is TRBJ2-7; the D gene is possibly TRBD1 (5 bases). The length of the CDR3 is 16 residues. Trimming shortened V by 1 base and J by 0 bases, and 14 bases separated the two germline ends. Germline CDR1 SGHTS, CDR2 YDEGEE. CDR3 in amino acids: CASSLNGRGPSYEQYF. The CDR3 DNA reads as TGTGCCAGCAGCTTGAACGGTAGGGGCCCCTCCTACGAGCAGTACTTC.

The gene calls are TRBV5-1 and TRBJ1-2; TRBD1 matches at 8 bases. CDR1 and CDR2 (germline): SGHRS, YFSETQ. V dropped 2 bases and J dropped 5; count of bases not matched to a gene: 17. The CDR3 covers 18 residues. The CDR3 DNA is TGCGCCAGCAGCTTAGGAGGGGCAGGGGGCCCCTTCGGGTATGGCTACACCTTC. The encoded protein is CASSLGGAGGPFGYGYTF.

J is TRBJ1-5 and V is TRBV23-1, with 9 positions matching TRBD1. TRBV23-1 is designated an ORF whose function remains uncertain. The junction had 8 bases not matched to a gene; V was cut back by 8 bases and J by 3 bases. CDR3 size: 15 residues. CDR3 in amino acids: CASGGTGIDNQPQHF. The CDR3 nucleotides are TGCGCCAGCGGGGGGACAGGGATAGACAATCAGCCCCAGCATTTT.

This chain links TRBV6-5 with TRBJ2-7; D might be TRBD1 (5 bases). V was shortened by 5 bases and J by 2 bases, with 13 bases between the two germline ends. Germline lookup yields CDR1 MNHEY and CDR2 SVGAGI. The CDR3 contains 14 residues. The DNA for the CDR3 is TGTGCCAGCAGTCCGCGGACAAGAACCTACGAGCAGTACTTC. Its translation is CASSPRTRTYEQYF.

The chain is built from TRBV9 and TRBJ1-3; D may be TRBD1 (5 bases). Between the trimmed V and J ends, which lost 3 bases and 7 bases, there was a span of 23 bases. The CDR3 sequence is 17 residues long. Per germline, CDR1 SGDLS and CDR2 YYNGEE. The CDR3 sequence: CASSAVDPGPLGNTIYF. The DNA for the CDR3 is TGTGCCAGCAGCGCTGTCGATCCGGGACCTTTAGGGAACACCATATATTTT. The whole variable domain, remainder taken from reference TRBV9 and TRBJ1-3, is DSGVTQTPKHLITATGQRVTLRCSPRSGDLSVYWYQQSLDQGLQFLIQYYNGEERAKGNILERFSAQQFPDLHSELNLSSLELGDSALYFCASSAVDPGPLGNTIYFGEGSWLTVV.

V is TRBV7-9 and J is TRBJ1-4; no clear D gene. This CDR3 is built from 18 residues. Trimming shortened V by 2 bases and J by 1 base, and 17 bases separated the two germline ends. CDR1 is SEHNR, CDR2 FQNEAQ, per germline (reference sequence). The CDR3 DNA is TGTGCCAGCAGCTTATGGCCCCGTACCTGTGGAACTAATGAAAAACTGTTTTTT. It specifies CASSLWPRTCGTNEKLFF.

This clone was seen a few times. This sequence joins TRBV5-6 and TRBJ2-7; 7 bases fit TRBD2. V was clipped by 4 bases and J by 7 bases; unmatched bases: 17. Per the germline V gene, CDR1 is SGHDT and CDR2 is YYEEEE. The CDR3 extends over 16 amino acids. CDR3 residues: CASSHRTRPRGDEQYF. The CDR3 DNA sequence: TGTGCCAGCAGCCACCGGACTAGACCTCGCGGGGATGAGCAGTACTTC.

The gene calls are TRBV5-5 and TRBJ1-1; D is possibly TRBD1 (5 bases). CDR1 SGHKS and CDR2 YYEKEE come from the germline V gene (reference sequence). The CDR3 totals 15 residues. V dropped 4 bases and J dropped 0 bases, with 13 bases sitting between them. The CDR3 spells CASSQMTAMNTEAFF. As DNA, the CDR3 is TGTGCCAGCAGCCAGATGACAGCGATGAACACTGAAGCTTTCTTT. The variable domain in full, with the rest retrieved from reference TRBV5-5 and TRBJ1-1, is DAGVTQSPTHLIKTRGQQVTLRCSPISGHKSVSWYQQVLGQGPQFIFQYYEKEERGRGNFPDRFSARQFPNYSSELNVNALLLGDSALYLCASSQMTAMNTEAFFGQGTRLTVV.

The chain combines TRBV6-5 with TRBJ2-1; no firm D call. Germline CDR1 is MNHEY and CDR2 is SVGAGI. V was cut by 0 bases and J by 3 bases, with 6 bases left in between. The CDR3 has 14 residues. CDR3 protein: CASSYSPNYNEQFF. CDR3 DNA: TGTGCCAGCAGTTACTCGCCGAACTACAATGAGCAGTTCTTC.

J is TRBJ2-5 and V is TRBV11-2; 13 bases are shared with TRBD2. The germline CDR1 and CDR2 sequences are SGHAT and FQNNGV. The ends lost 8 bases at V and 5 bases at J; junction bases unmatched: 11. CDR3 size: 16 residues. The CDR3 DNA reads as TGTGCCAGCGCTACTAGCGGGAGGGCAACCTGGGAGACCCAGTACTTC. Protein sequence: CASATSGRATWETQYF.

CDR3 in DNA: TGTGCCAGCAGTTTGATCGCAGGGGGCGCAGACGGGGAGCTGTTTTTT. Translated, it gives CASSLIAGGADGELFF. V is TRBV28 and J is TRBJ2-2; TRBD1 matches at 8 bases. V shed 3 bases and J 7 bases; nucleotides not matched to a gene: 10. From germline, CDR1 is MDHEN and CDR2 SYDVKM. CDR3 length: 16 residues.

J is TRBJ2-7 and V is TRBV14; 7 positions match TRBD1. The CDR3 has 19 amino acids. CDR1 is SGHDN and CDR2 is FVKESK in the germline V gene. The junction had 20 bases not matched to a gene; V was cut back by 2 bases and J by 4 bases. CDR3 residues: CASSQSWLAWTGLFYEQYF. The CDR3 nucleotides are TGTGCCAGCAGCCAATCATGGTTGGCTTGGACAGGCCTTTTTTACGAGCAGTACTTC.

The V call is TRBV9, the J call TRBJ2-3; TRBD1 agrees at 7 bases. The CDR3 runs 15 residues. V was clipped by 2 bases and J by 0 bases; unmatched bases: 3. Germline V gene lookup returns CDR1 SGDLS and CDR2 YYNGEE. CDR3 protein: CASSVTGVSTDTQYF. Here the CDR3 DNA reads TGTGCCAGCAGCGTCACAGGGGTTAGCACAGATACGCAGTATTTT.

Worth noting for this clone: At one end, the junction sequence differs from germline, possibly due to a read error. The genes are TRBV20-1 and TRBJ2-7; the D is unclear. CDR1 is DFQATT, CDR2 SNEGSKA, per germline (reference sequence). The CDR3 runs to 8 residues. CDR3 protein: CSASKAIF. CDR3 DNA: TGCAGTGCTAGTAAGGCCATCTTC.

The rearrangement uses TRBV5-1 and TRBJ2-7; D is uncertain. V gave up 4 bases and J gave up 2 bases, with 16 bases separating them. CDR3 length: 15 amino acids. CDR1 SGHRS and CDR2 YFSETQ come from the germline V gene. The CDR3 DNA reads as TGCGCCAGCAGCGTAGGTTCCGAGCCCGCCTACGAGCAGTACTTC. Translating gives CASSVGSEPAYEQYF.

V and J are TRBV15 and TRBJ2-3; no reliable D call. The V gene's germline CDR1 is LNHNV and CDR2 YYDKDF (reference sequence). Trimming stripped 5 bases from V and 2 bases from J, with 5 bases between. CDR3 length: 12 residues. The CDR3 is CATSPDTDTQYF. The CDR3 DNA is TGTGCCACCAGCCCAGACACAGATACGCAGTATTTT.

This clone was seen just once. The CDR3 spells CASSQEVWTTSYNEQFF. The CDR3 nucleotides read TGCGCCAGCAGCCAAGAAGTGTGGACTACCTCCTACAATGAGCAGTTCTTC. The genes are TRBV4-3 and TRBJ2-1, with TRBD2 as a possible D gene (6 bases). Trimming pared 0 bases from V and 0 bases from J, leaving 12 bases between. The CDR3 spans 17 residues. CDR1 is LGHNA and CDR2 is YSLEER in the germline V gene.

CDR3 nucleotides: TGTGCCAGCAGCTTTCGAGGCGGCGGCTCCTACAATGAGCAGTTCTTC. Translating gives CASSFRGGGSYNEQFF. The V gene is TRBV5-6, the J gene TRBJ2-1; D not resolved. Trimming shortened V by 2 bases and J by 0 bases, and 12 bases separated the two germline ends. The CDR3 contains 16 residues. Germline V lookup: CDR1 SGHDT, CDR2 YYEEEE.

The chain combines TRBV28 with TRBJ2-1; D is perhaps TRBD2 (7 bases). The CDR3 spans 15 residues. V lost 6 bases to trimming and J lost 2 bases, with 14 bases between them. The germline CDR1 and CDR2 sequences are MDHEN and SYDVKM. CDR3 coding DNA: TGTGCCAGCAGCCGTTGGGGGGGCACCTACAATGAGCAGTTCTTC. This codes for CASSRWGGTYNEQFF.

The CDR3 spells CASSLTITRNIQYF. The CDR3 coding sequence is TGTGCCAGCAGCTTAACAATTACCAGAAACATTCAGTACTTC. The chain carries TRBV7-2 and TRBJ2-4; D remains unclear. V was trimmed by 2 bases and J by 6 bases, leaving 11 bases between them. The germline CDR1 and CDR2 sequences are SGHTA and FQGNSA. The CDR3 contains 14 residues.